These T cell receptor beta chains were read from a single sample in a study of OX40 agonist ivuxolimab in advanced cancers. Method: immunoSEQ multiplex PCR; TCRdb's copy keeps in-frame clones and lacks some. The sample includes about 13,000 clones, approximately 85% of them seen just once. The specimen comprised CD4+ or CD8+ T cells sorted from blood, sampled in a trial of the OX40 agonist ivuxolimab. Receptor source: an adult with an advanced solid tumor such as melanoma, head and neck, liver or kidney cancer. Each CDR3 is given with its conserved first and last residue. D genes are given only for firm matches. Clone size is not always given. Where it is, it says once, few, many or a class for expanded clones.

cdr3_nt	cdr3_aa	v_call	d_call	clone_size	j_call
TGTGCCAGCAGCCCCCGGACAGGGGGAGGCTACACCTTC	CASSPRTGGGYTF	TRBV7-2	TRBD1	NA	TRBJ1-2
TGTGCCAGCAGCTTTACCGACAGCACAGATACGCAGTATTTT	CASSFTDSTDTQYF	TRBV7-9	NA	medium-sized	TRBJ2-3
TGCGCCAGCAGCCAAGACCGATCTAAATACGAGCAGTACTTC	CASSQDRSKYEQYF	TRBV4-3	NA	NA	TRBJ2-7
TGTGCCAGCAGTGAAGAGGGACAGGGGGCGCAGCCCCAGCATTTT	CASSEEGQGAQPQHF	TRBV25-1	TRBD1	NA	TRBJ1-5
TGCGCCAGCAGAAAAAATCGGTGGAACACTGAAGCTTTCTTT	CASRKNRWNTEAFF	TRBV4-3	NA	NA	TRBJ1-1
TGTGCCAGCAGCCCAAGATCCGGGACATCGACTAGCGGGAGTAACTACGAGCAGTACTTC	CASSPRSGTSTSGSNYEQYF	TRBV13	TRBD2	NA	TRBJ2-7
TGTGCCAGCAGCTCCCCGGCTAGCGGGCTTTACAATGAGCAGTTCTTC	CASSSPASGLYNEQFF	TRBV13	TRBD2	NA	TRBJ2-1
TGCAGCGTTCCGGGACTAGCGGTTGATGAGCAGTTCTTC	CSVPGLAVDEQFF	TRBV29-1	TRBD2	NA	TRBJ2-1
TGTGCCAGTACCCCCCCAGGGGGCCAGAACACCGGGGAGCTGTTTTTT	CASTPPGGQNTGELFF	TRBV19	TRBD1	NA	TRBJ2-2
TGTGCCAGCAGTTTTCAGGGCGAGCTAGCCAAAAACATTCAGTACTTC	CASSFQGELAKNIQYF	TRBV28	NA	NA	TRBJ2-4
TGTGCCATCAGTGAGCTTCCCAATGAGCAGTTCTTC	CAISELPNEQFF	TRBV10-3	NA	NA	TRBJ2-1
TGTGCCAGCAGATTAAGCGGATATAGCTCCTACAATGAGCAGTTCTTC	CASRLSGYSSYNEQFF	TRBV27	NA	NA	TRBJ2-1
TGTGCCAGCAGCAAAGGTAAGACGGAACAAACAGATACGCAGTATTTT	CASSKGKTEQTDTQYF	TRBV21-1	NA	NA	TRBJ2-3
TGTGCCAGTAGTCCAGACAGGGGGACCGAGCAGTACTTC	CASSPDRGTEQYF	TRBV19	TRBD1	NA	TRBJ2-7
TGCAGCGTTGCTAAGGGGACAGGGGGCACTGAAGCTTTCTTT	CSVAKGTGGTEAFF	TRBV29-1	TRBD1	NA	TRBJ1-1
TGTGCCAGCAGTTCCACAGGGGGCTCCTACAATGAGCAGTTCTTC	CASSSTGGSYNEQFF	TRBV6-5	TRBD1	NA	TRBJ2-1
TGTGCCAGCAGTCCAAGGGACAGGGGCGAGCTCGGCTACGAGCAGTACTTC	CASSPRDRGELGYEQYF	TRBV28	TRBD1	NA	TRBJ2-7
TGTGCCAGCAGCTTTCTGGAGGGGGCGTCCGAGCAGTACTTC	CASSFLEGASEQYF	TRBV7-8	NA	NA	TRBJ2-7
TGTGCCAGCAGTGCGTCTAGCGGGAGGGCCGCAGATGAGCAGTTCTTC	CASSASSGRAADEQFF	TRBV6-4	TRBD2	few	TRBJ2-1
TGTGCCAGCAGTTTTGCCTTCGGGACAGGGAAGTATGAGCAGTTCTTC	CASSFAFGTGKYEQFF	TRBV25-1	TRBD1	NA	TRBJ2-1
TGCAGCGTTGAGGGGGTGGGTGGCTACACCTTC	CSVEGVGGYTF	TRBV29-1	NA	NA	TRBJ1-2
TGTGCCAGCAGCTTAGGACTGGGGTGGGAGCAGTACTTC	CASSLGLGWEQYF	TRBV13	NA	NA	TRBJ2-7
TGTGCCAGCAGCCCTCCCTCGGACAATGAGCAGTTCTTC	CASSPPSDNEQFF	TRBV7-2	NA	NA	TRBJ2-1
TGCAGCGTTGTAGGTACTCTTAGTGGGGAACTGTTTTTT	CSVVGTLSGELFF	TRBV29-1	NA	NA	TRBJ1-4
TGTGCCAGCAGCTCCGACAACCTCTATGGCTACACCTTC	CASSSDNLYGYTF	TRBV7-4	NA	NA	TRBJ1-2
TGTGCCAGCAGCTCTCTAGAGCAGTTCTTC	CASSSLEQFF	TRBV11-2	NA	NA	TRBJ2-1
TGTGCCAGCAGCAGGATAGAGAAACTGTTTTTT	CASSRIEKLFF	TRBV28	NA	NA	TRBJ1-4
TGTGCCAGCAGTGAATCAAGGGGGGGCGAGCAGTACTTC	CASSESRGGEQYF	TRBV25-1	NA	NA	TRBJ2-7
TGTGCCAGCAGCGCACTAGTCTCTGGGGCCAACGTCCTGACTTTC	CASSALVSGANVLTF	TRBV9	NA	NA	TRBJ2-6
TGTGCCAGTAGTGGGGGGGGCCGGGGCATTCAGTACTTC	CASSGGGRGIQYF	TRBV19	NA	NA	TRBJ2-4
TGCGCCAGCAGCTTGGATTACGAGCAGTACTTC	CASSLDYEQYF	TRBV5-1	NA	few	TRBJ2-7
TGTGCCAGCGCCGACAGGGCGTGGGGAAACACCATATATTTT	CASADRAWGNTIYF	TRBV19	TRBD1	NA	TRBJ1-3
TGCGCGAGCTCGGGGGGGACCGGAGTCTACGACTACGAGCAGTACTTC	CASSGGTGVYDYEQYF	TRBV5-1	TRBD2	NA	TRBJ2-7
TGTGCCAGCGGGGCAGGCCGCGAGCCGCAGTATTTT	CASGAGREPQYF	TRBV2	NA	NA	TRBJ2-3
TGTGCCAGCAGTGAACTCCGGGACATTACAGTCAAAAACATTCAGTACTTC	CASSELRDITVKNIQYF	TRBV6-1	NA	NA	TRBJ2-4
TGTGCCAGCGGGAATTGGAATTCACCCCTCCACTTT	CASGNWNSPLHF	TRBV7-6	NA	few	TRBJ1-6
TGCGCCAGCAGGCCAGGGGGCTCCTACGAGCAGTACTTC	CASRPGGSYEQYF	TRBV5-1	TRBD1	NA	TRBJ2-7
TGCGCCAGCAGCCAAGAGATTGGCAGGGGGCGGCAAGATACGCAGTATTTT	CASSQEIGRGRQDTQYF	TRBV4-1	TRBD1	few	TRBJ2-3
TGCGCCAGCAGCACCCGATCTGGGCGGAACACTGAAGCTTTCTTT	CASSTRSGRNTEAFF	TRBV4-3	NA	NA	TRBJ1-1
TGCGCCAGCAGCCAAGATGAGGATTACAATGAGCAGTTCTTC	CASSQDEDYNEQFF	TRBV4-3	NA	NA	TRBJ2-1
TGTGCCAGCAGCGCCGACCCTGCGGGCAGGAACGAGCAGTACTTC	CASSADPAGRNEQYF	TRBV9	NA	NA	TRBJ2-7